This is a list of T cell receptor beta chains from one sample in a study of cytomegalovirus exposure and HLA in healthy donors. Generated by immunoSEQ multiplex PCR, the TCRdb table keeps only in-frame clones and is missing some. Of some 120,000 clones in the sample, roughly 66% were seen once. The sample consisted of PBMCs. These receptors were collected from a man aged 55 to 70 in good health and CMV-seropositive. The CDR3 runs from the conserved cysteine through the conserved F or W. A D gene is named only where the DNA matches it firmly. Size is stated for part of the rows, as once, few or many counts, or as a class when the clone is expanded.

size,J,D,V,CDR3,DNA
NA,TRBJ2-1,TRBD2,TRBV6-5,CASSLSGGPRHEQFF,TGTGCCAGCAGTCTTAGCGGGGGCCCAAGGCATGAGCAGTTCTTC
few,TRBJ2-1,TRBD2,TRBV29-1,CSVRYSGVINNEQFF,TGCAGCGTCCGTTATAGCGGGGTTATAAACAATGAGCAGTTCTTC
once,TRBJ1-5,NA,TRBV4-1,CASSQEGGNNQPQHF,TGCGCCAGCAGCCAAGAAGGAGGGAACAATCAGCCCCAGCATTTT
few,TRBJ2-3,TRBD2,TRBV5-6,CASSIAGVGDTQYF,TGTGCCAGCAGTATAGCGGGGGTGGGAGATACGCAGTATTTT
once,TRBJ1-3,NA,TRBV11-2,CASSTYSGNTIYF,TGTGCCAGCAGCACTTACTCTGGAAACACCATATATTTT
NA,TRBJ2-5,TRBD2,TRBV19,CASRGTSGYQETQYF,TGTGCCAGTAGGGGGACTAGCGGGTACCAAGAGACCCAGTACTTC
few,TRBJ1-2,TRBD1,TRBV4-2,CASSQDSDRRGTSYGYTF,TGTGCCAGCAGCCAAGACTCGGACAGGAGAGGGACGAGCTATGGCTACACCTTC
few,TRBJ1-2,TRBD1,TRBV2,CASRGDSYGYTF,TGTGCCAGCAGGGGGGACAGCTATGGCTACACCTTC
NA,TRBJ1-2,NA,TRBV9,CASSALSRGYTF,TGTGCCAGCAGCGCGCTGTCCCGGGGCTACACCTTC
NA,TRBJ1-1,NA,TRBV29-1,CSVEGGQGGAEAFF,TGCAGCGTTGAAGGGGGTCAGGGCGGGGCTGAAGCTTTCTTT
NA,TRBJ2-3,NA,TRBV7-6,CASSLAGTSDTQYF,TGTGCCAGCAGCTTAGCTGGGACTTCAGATACGCAGTATTTT
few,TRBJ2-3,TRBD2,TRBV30,CAWTPSGTTDTQYF,TGTGCCTGGACCCCTAGCGGGACCACAGATACGCAGTATTTT
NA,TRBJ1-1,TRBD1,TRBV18,CASSRTGSDTEAFF,TGTGCCAGCTCACGGACAGGGAGTGATACTGAAGCTTTCTTT
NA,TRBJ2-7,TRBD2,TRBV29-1,CSASPWGSGGLSGSYEQYF,TGCAGCGCCTCACCCTGGGGTAGCGGGGGTTTATCGGGCTCCTACGAGCAGTACTTC
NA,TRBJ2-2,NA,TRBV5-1,CASSLSVTQSTGELFF,TGCGCCAGCAGCTTGAGTGTGACACAATCCACCGGGGAGCTGTTTTTT
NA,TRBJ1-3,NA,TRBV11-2,CASSPGNSGNTIYF,TGTGCCAGCAGTCCCGGGAACTCTGGAAACACCATATATTTT
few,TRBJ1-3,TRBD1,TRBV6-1,CASSQWDREGNTIYF,TGTGCCAGCAGCCAATGGGACAGGGAGGGAAACACCATATATTTT
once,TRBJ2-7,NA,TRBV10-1,CASSGGDRGYEQYF,TGCGCCAGCAGTGGAGGAGACCGCGGATACGAGCAGTACTTC
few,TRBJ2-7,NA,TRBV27,CASRQSGYTYEQYF,TGTGCCAGCAGACAATCGGGGTATACCTACGAGCAGTACTTC
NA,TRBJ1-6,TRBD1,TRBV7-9,CASSPGQGFYNSPLHF,TGTGCCAGCAGCCCGGGACAGGGTTTCTATAATTCACCCCTCCACTTT
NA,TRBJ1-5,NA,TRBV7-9,CAIGWGQNQPQHF,TGTGCCATAGGGTGGGGACAAAATCAGCCCCAGCATTTT
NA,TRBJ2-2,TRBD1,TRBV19,CASGRAGGTGELFF,TGTGCCAGTGGCCGGGCAGGGGGCACCGGGGAGCTGTTTTTT
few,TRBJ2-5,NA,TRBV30,CAWSFGQNQETQYF,TGTGCCTGGAGTTTTGGCCAGAACCAAGAGACCCAGTACTTC
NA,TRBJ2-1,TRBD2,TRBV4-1,CASSQLDMGLAGGNEQFF,TGCGCCAGCAGCCAACTTGACATGGGACTAGCGGGGGGGAATGAGCAGTTCTTC
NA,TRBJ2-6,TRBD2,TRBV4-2,CASSPFVDSGASGANVLTF,TGTGCCAGCAGCCCGTTCGTGGATAGCGGGGCCTCTGGGGCCAACGTCCTGACTTTC
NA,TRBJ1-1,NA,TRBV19,CASSIWGSRARMNTEAFF,TGTGCCAGTAGTATTTGGGGCTCCCGAGCTCGTATGAACACTGAAGCTTTCTTT
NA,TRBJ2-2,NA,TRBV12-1,CASSLPGSHTGELFF,TGTGCCAGCAGCTTACCCGGGTCCCACACCGGGGAGCTGTTTTTT
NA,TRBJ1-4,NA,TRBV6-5,CASSYGGVQEKLFF,TGTGCCAGCAGTTACGGGGGCGTTCAGGAAAAACTGTTTTTT
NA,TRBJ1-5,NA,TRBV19,CATRRTSNQPQHF,TGTGCCACCCGCAGGACAAGCAATCAGCCCCAGCATTTT
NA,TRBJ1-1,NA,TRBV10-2,CASSFGQGNTEAFF,TGCGCCAGCAGTTTCGGCCAGGGGAACACTGAAGCTTTCTTT
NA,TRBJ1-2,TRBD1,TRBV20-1,CTTGAVEGYTF,TGCACCACAGGGGCTGTTGAGGGCTACACCTTC
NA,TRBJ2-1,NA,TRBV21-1,CASSPPKGDRGRRNEQFF,TGTGCCAGCAGCCCTCCTAAGGGGGACAGGGGGCGTAGGAATGAGCAGTTCTTC
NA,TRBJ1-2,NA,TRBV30,CAWSVLSSDRKAPNYGYTF,TGTGCCTGGAGTGTATTAAGCAGTGACAGAAAGGCCCCTAACTATGGCTACACCTTC
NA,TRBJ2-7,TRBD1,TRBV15,CATSRGGTVSREQYF,TGTGCCACCAGCAGAGGGGGGACAGTTTCTCGCGAGCAGTACTTC
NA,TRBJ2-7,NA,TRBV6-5,CASRRAGLPSYEQYF,TGTGCCAGCAGAAGGGCGGGGCTTCCCTCCTACGAGCAGTACTTC
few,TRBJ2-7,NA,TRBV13,CASSPGTGSSSYEQYF,TGTGCCAGCAGCCCTGGAACAGGATCCAGCTCCTACGAGCAGTACTTC
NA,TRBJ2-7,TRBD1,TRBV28,CASSFRGRPYEQYF,TGTGCCAGCAGTTTCAGGGGGCGGCCCTACGAGCAGTACTTC
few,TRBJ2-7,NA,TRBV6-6,CASSYRESGEQYF,TGTGCCAGCAGTTACCGGGAATCGGGCGAGCAGTACTTC
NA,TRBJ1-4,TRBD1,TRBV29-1,CSIFKQGVTNEKLFF,TGCAGCATATTCAAGCAGGGGGTGACTAATGAAAAACTGTTTTTT
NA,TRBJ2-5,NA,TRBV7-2,CASTQGVAGPETQYF,TGTGCCAGCACCCAGGGGGTAGCGGGGCCAGAGACCCAGTACTTC
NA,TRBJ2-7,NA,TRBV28,CASSLFQASPHEQYF,TGTGCCAGCAGTTTATTCCAGGCAAGTCCCCACGAGCAGTACTTC